Below, 7 T cell receptor beta chains from the same sample are listed, as sequenced in a study of blood T cell repertoires in COVID-19. Profiled with immunoSEQ multiplex PCR; TCRdb holds only in-frame clones, not every one. The sample records fewer than 200,000 clones, under 90% being singletons. Sequencing was done on a sample of PBMCs or T cells enriched from blood (not recorded which). The receptors were sampled from a man aged 60 to 69 who had recovered from COVID-19.

This clone was seen at least ten times. V usage is TRBV28 and J usage is TRBJ2-7; 8 bases line up with TRBD2. Per the germline V gene, CDR1 is MDHEN and CDR2 is SYDVKM. The V gene end was trimmed by 6 bases and the J gene end by 4 bases; junction bases not matched to a gene: 17. There are 17 residues in the CDR3. The CDR3 region is CASSSRLGRGSGYEQYF. DNA for the CDR3: TGTGCCAGCAGCTCCCGCCTCGGGAGGGGATCTGGTTACGAGCAGTACTTC.

This sequence joins TRBV28 and TRBJ2-3, with D possibly TRBD1 on 5 matching bases. CDR1 MDHEN and CDR2 SYDVKM come from the germline V gene. This CDR3 has 14 amino acids. V lost 4 bases, J lost 2 bases, and 10 bases lay in between. The CDR3 spells CASSSPGNTDTQYF. In nucleotides, the CDR3 is TGTGCCAGCAGTTCTCCAGGGAACACAGATACGCAGTATTTT.

The gene calls are TRBV5-6 and TRBJ1-5; perhaps TRBD1 as D (5 bases). The CDR3 loop spans 15 amino acids. V was shortened by 0 bases and J by 5 bases, with 12 bases between the two germline ends. In germline, CDR1 is SGHDT, CDR2 YYEEEE. The CDR3 protein is CASSLDGGEHQPQHF. The DNA for the CDR3 is TGTGCCAGCAGCTTGGACGGGGGGGAGCATCAGCCCCAGCATTTT.

This chain uses TRBV12-3 or TRBV12-4 with TRBJ2-7; D not certain. This CDR3 spans 13 amino acids. The V end was cut by 4 bases, the J end by 0 bases, with 7 bases between. CDR3 coding DNA: TGTGCCAGCAGTTATGAGAGCTCCTACGAGCAGTACTTC. Translating gives CASSYESSYEQYF.

The chain recombines TRBV5-8 with TRBJ1-5; D ambiguous. The germline CDR1 and CDR2 sequences are SGHTS and YDEGEE. The CDR3 sequence is 14 residues long. V was cut by 3 bases and J by 9 bases, with 16 bases left in between. CDR3: CASSSGRTTGPQHF. Written as DNA, the CDR3 is TGTGCCAGCAGCTCCGGACGGACTACGGGGCCCCAGCATTTT.

This clone was observed a handful of times. The chain employs TRBV5-4 and TRBJ2-5, with D maybe TRBD1 (6 bases). Germline CDR1 and CDR2: SGHNT and YYREEE (reference sequence). There are 13 residues in the CDR3. V was clipped by 3 bases and J by 4 bases, with 10 bases between them. The CDR3 loop reads CASSSIGGETQYF. In nucleotides, the CDR3 is TGTGCCAGCAGCTCCATAGGGGGAGAGACCCAGTACTTC.

This clone was found once. This sequence joins TRBV19 and TRBJ1-1; 7 bases map to TRBD1. Germline CDR1 and CDR2: LNHDA and SQIVND (reference sequence). V lost 4 bases, J lost 4 bases, and 6 bases stayed unmatched. CDR3 length equals 14 residues. CDR3 amino acids: CASSTPGQSTEAFF. Here the CDR3 DNA reads TGTGCCAGTAGTACACCGGGACAGTCCACTGAAGCTTTCTTT.